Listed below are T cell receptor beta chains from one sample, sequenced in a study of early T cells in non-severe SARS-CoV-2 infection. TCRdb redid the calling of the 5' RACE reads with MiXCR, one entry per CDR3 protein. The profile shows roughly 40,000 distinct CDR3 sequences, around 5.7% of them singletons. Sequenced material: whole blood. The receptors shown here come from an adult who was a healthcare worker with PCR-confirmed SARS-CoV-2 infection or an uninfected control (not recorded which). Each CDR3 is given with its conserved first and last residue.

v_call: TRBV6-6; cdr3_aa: CATRWSYEQYF
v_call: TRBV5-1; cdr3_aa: CASSFGEGQGNTEAFF
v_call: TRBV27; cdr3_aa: CASSQGPDRATYEQYF
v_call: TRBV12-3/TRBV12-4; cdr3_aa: CASSNRDRGVTQYF
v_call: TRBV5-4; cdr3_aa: CASSHRLAGGPDTQYF
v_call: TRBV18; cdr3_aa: CASSLRTGPRGIIEQYF
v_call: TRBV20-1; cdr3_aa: CSARESPGLAGDEQYF
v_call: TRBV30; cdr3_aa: CAWSVQDGTEAFF
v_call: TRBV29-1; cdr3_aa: CSVEPGTGAYEQYF
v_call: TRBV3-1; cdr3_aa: CASSQARGHDGYTF
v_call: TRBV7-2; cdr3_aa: CASSLVGREFSGANVLTF
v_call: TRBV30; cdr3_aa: CAWSDRHVNSPLHF
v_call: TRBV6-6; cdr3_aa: CAGSGTRYNEQFF
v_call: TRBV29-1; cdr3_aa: CSVLGNSAETQYF
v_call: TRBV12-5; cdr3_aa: CASGLFNEQFF
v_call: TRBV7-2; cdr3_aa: CASSLWGARGNTIYF
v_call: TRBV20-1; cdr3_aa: CSAEGTNTGELFF
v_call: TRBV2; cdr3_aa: CASSEAEIGELFF
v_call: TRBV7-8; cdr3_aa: CASSPDKGPPYGYTF
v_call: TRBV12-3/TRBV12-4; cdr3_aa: CASSPSGPNTGELFF
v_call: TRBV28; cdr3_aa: CASSFSRGAGNQPQHF
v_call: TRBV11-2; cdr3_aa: CASSLLSGQAIYEQYF
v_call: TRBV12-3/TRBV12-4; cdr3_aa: CASSPEVIRANTGELFF